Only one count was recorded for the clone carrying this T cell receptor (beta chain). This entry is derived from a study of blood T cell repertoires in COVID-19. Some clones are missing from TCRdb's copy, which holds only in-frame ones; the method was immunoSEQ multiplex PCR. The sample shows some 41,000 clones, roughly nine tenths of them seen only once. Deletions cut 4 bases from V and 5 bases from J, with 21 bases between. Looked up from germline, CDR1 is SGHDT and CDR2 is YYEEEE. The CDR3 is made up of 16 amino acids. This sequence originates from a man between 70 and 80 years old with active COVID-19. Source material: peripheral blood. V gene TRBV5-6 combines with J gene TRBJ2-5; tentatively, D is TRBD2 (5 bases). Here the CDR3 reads CASSPRETKYRETQYF. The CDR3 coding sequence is TGTGCCAGCAGCCCCCGAGAGACTAAATACCGCGAGACCCAGTACTTC.